These 4 T cell receptor beta chains came from one sample sequenced in a study of response to subunit inactivated influenza vaccine. TCRdb redid the calling of the RT-PCR reads with MiXCR, one entry per CDR3 protein. The table lists hundreds of thousands of distinct CDR3 sequences, 11% of them singletons. The specimen was PBMCs from blood, collected 45 days after vaccination. These receptors were obtained from a middle-aged man who received an inactivated influenza vaccine.

At least ten counts were recorded for this clonotype. The chain carries TRBV12-3 or TRBV12-4 and TRBJ2-5; 14 bases are a match to TRBD2. V dropped 7 bases and J dropped 0; count of bases not matched to a gene: 10. The CDR3 extends over 18 amino acids. The CDR3 here is CASTTGLAGGKYQETQYF. The CDR3 nucleotides are TGTGCCAGCACCACAGGACTAGCGGGAGGAAAATACCAAGAGACCCAGTACTTC.

The table lists this clonotype with a few counts. This CDR3 reads CASSPDRVFYEQYF. CDR3 sequence (DNA): TGTGCCAGCAGTCCCGACAGGGTCTTCTACGAGCAGTACTTC. The genes are TRBV28 and TRBJ2-7; 7 bases are a match to TRBD1. With 5 bases clipped from V and 3 bases from J, the junction kept 7 bases outside the gene matches. CDR3 size: 14 residues. CDR1 is MDHEN, CDR2 SYDVKM, per germline.

The chain carries TRBV27 and TRBJ1-6; unclear D gene. Trimming took 5 bases from V and 8 from J, leaving 16 bases between them. Looked up from germline, CDR1 is MNHEY and CDR2 is SMNVEV (reference sequence). The CDR3 contains 15 residues. The CDR3 nucleotides read TGTGCCAGCAGTCCATCCCTACCGTCCCATTCACCCCTCCACTTT. It is translated as CASSPSLPSHSPLHF.

This clonotype has only a few counts. The chain has TRBV20-1 and TRBJ1-5; no clear D gene. V was shortened by 2 bases and J by 4 bases, with 12 bases between the two germline ends. This CDR3 region has 14 residues. Looked up from germline, CDR1 is DFQATT and CDR2 is SNEGSKA (reference sequence). The CDR3 DNA reads as TGCAGTGCTAGACTATTGTCGGGTAATCAGCCCCAGCATTTT. Protein: CSARLLSGNQPQHF.